Presented here are 25 T cell receptor beta chains from one specimen sequenced in a study of cytomegalovirus exposure and HLA in healthy donors listed by TCRdb under 2017. The library was made by the immunoSEQ multiplex PCR assay. For the multiplex PCR, a mixture combining 60 forward primers for TCR Vbeta segments and 13 reverse primers for TCR Jbeta segments was used. In its TCRdb copy, this immuneACCESS table keeps in-frame sequences only and misses some clones. Where compared with another copy, unresolved V genes explain less than half of these, and the others have no known cause. The sample table contains hundreds of thousands of clones; only one count was recorded for approximately 78% of them. The ten largest clones add up to roughly 0.45% of the sample. Sequenced: PBMCs. Receptor source: a boy between 10 and 17 years old in good health and CMV-seronegative.

This clone has just a few counts. The chain carries TRBV5-5 and TRBJ1-3, with a weak D call TRBD1 (5 bases). Germline loops: CDR1 SGHKS, CDR2 YYEKEE (reference sequence). With 7 bases removed from V and 0 bases from J, the gap between germline ends came to 11 bases. The CDR3 is 14 residues long. The CDR3 loop reads CASFGGSSGNTIYF. The CDR3 nucleotides read TGTGCCAGCTTCGGGGGAAGCTCTGGAAACACCATATATTTT.

The V and J genes are TRBV6-4 and TRBJ2-3; TRBD2 matches 15 bases. CDR1 and CDR2 from the germline V gene are MRHNA and SNTAGT. J lost 14 bases, V lost 2 bases, and 5 bases had no gene match. The CDR3 consists of 14 residues. CDR3 nucleotides: TGTGCCAGCAGTGACCCCGGGACTAGCGGGAGGTGGTATTTT. The encoded protein is CASSDPGTSGRWYF.

This chain joins TRBV11-3 and TRBJ2-1; 8 bases match TRBD1. Looked up from germline, CDR1 is SGHNT and CDR2 is YENEEA. CDR3 size: 14 residues. Germline trimming cut 3 bases from V and 4 bases from J; bases unmatched to any gene: 2. CDR3 coding DNA: TGTGCCAGCAGCTTTGACAGGGGTTACAATGAGCAGTTCTTC. It codes for CASSFDRGYNEQFF.

The rearrangement uses TRBV7-6 and TRBJ2-1; 8 bases fit TRBD2. This CDR3 is built from 18 residues. V lost 1 base and J lost 6; bases outside the gene matches: 14. CDR1 is SGHVS and CDR2 is FNYEAQ in the germline V gene. Written as DNA, the CDR3 is TGTGCCAGCAGCTTAGACGGGTTAGCGGGAAATTCCCGCAATGAGCAGTTCTTC. It encodes CASSLDGLAGNSRNEQFF.

The rearrangement links TRBV6-1 to TRBJ2-7, with 9 bases aligning to TRBD2. This CDR3 contains 16 residues. Germline assignment: CDR1 MNHNS and CDR2 SASEGT. V dropped 4 bases and J dropped 2; count of bases not matched to a gene: 9. The DNA of the CDR3 is TGTGCCAGCAGTGCCACTATAGCGGGAGCCGCCTACGAGCAGTACTTC. Encoded protein: CASSATIAGAAYEQYF.

About this clone itself: The junction and the germline gene differ at one end; a read error may be behind it. The sample carries other DNA sequences with the same CDR3. The V and J genes are TRBV7-3 and TRBJ2-2, with TRBD1 identical over 8 bases. There are 13 residues in the CDR3. Per germline, CDR1 SGHTA and CDR2 FQGTGA. CDR3 nucleotides: TGCGCCAGCAGCCTGACAGGGGCCGGGGAGCTGTTTTTT. It yields the protein CASSLTGAGELFF. Supplemented by reference TRBV7-3 and TRBJ2-2, the full variable domain reads GAGVSQTPSNKVTEKGKYVELRCDPISGHTALYWYRQSLGQGPEFLIYFQGTGAADDSGLPNDRFFAVRPEGSVSTLKIQRTERGDSAVYLCASSLTGAGELFFGEGSRLTVL.

V usage is TRBV27 and J usage is TRBJ2-2, with 8 positions matching TRBD2. CDR1 is MNHEY and CDR2 is SMNVEV in the germline V gene (reference sequence). Losses at the gene ends were 7 bases for V and 1 base for J; bases not matched to a gene: 11. This CDR3 spans 17 amino acids. The CDR3 coding sequence is TGTGCCAGCACTCCCTTTACTCTAGCGGGGAACACCGGGGAGCTGTTTTTT. It encodes CASTPFTLAGNTGELFF.

The rearrangement joins TRBV15 to TRBJ2-3; D might be TRBD2 (6 bases). V lost 5 bases to trimming and J lost 4 bases, with 19 bases between them. The germline gives CDR1 LNHNV, CDR2 YYDKDF (reference sequence). The CDR3 is 16 amino acids. The CDR3 sequence: CATSSRLVLGADTQYF. Here the CDR3 DNA reads TGTGCCACCAGCTCGCGACTAGTTTTGGGCGCAGATACGCAGTATTTT. The full variable domain, completed using reference TRBV15 and TRBJ2-3, is DAMVIQNPRYQVTQFGKPVTLSCSQTLNHNVMYWYQQKSSQAPKLLFHYYDKDFNNEADTPDNFQSRRPNTSFCFLDIRSPGLGDTAMYLCATSSRLVLGADTQYFGPGTRLTVL.

This clone was observed a handful of times. The chain has TRBV2 and TRBJ2-6; tentatively, D is TRBD2 (6 bases). This CDR3 is built from 17 residues. Germline CDR1 and CDR2: SNHLY and FYNNEI. The V end was cut by 3 bases, the J end by 0 bases, with 12 bases between. The CDR3 sequence is CASSEGSGFSGANVLTF. CDR3 coding DNA: TGTGCCAGCAGTGAGGGTAGCGGCTTCTCTGGGGCCAACGTCCTGACTTTC.

This clone was picked up a small number of times. The rearrangement uses TRBV5-4 and TRBJ1-2, with TRBD1 as a possible D gene (6 bases). V lost 3 bases to trimming and J lost 6 bases, with 12 bases between them. Germline values: CDR1 SGHNT, CDR2 YYREEE (reference sequence). This CDR3 has 13 residues. This CDR3 reads CASSSARGHGYTF. In nucleotides, the CDR3 is TGTGCCAGCAGCTCGGCCAGGGGCCATGGCTACACCTTC. Together with reference TRBV5-4 and TRBJ1-2, the CDR3 gives the full variable domain: ETGVTQSPTHLIKTRGQQVTLRCSSQSGHNTVSWYQQALGQGPQFIFQYYREEENGRGNFPPRFSGLQFPNYSSELNVNALELDDSALYLCASSSARGHGYTFGSGTRLTVV.

V usage is TRBV6-6 and J usage is TRBJ2-1; D is ambiguous. Trimming stripped 6 bases from V and 12 bases from J, with 15 bases between. The CDR3 extends over 12 amino acids. The V gene's germline CDR1 is MNHNY and CDR2 SVGAGI (reference sequence). The CDR3 DNA follows: TGTGCCAGCAGCCCGCTGAGGCCCTGGCAGTTCTTC. This translates into CASSPLRPWQFF.

A single count supports this clone. The V gene is TRBV11-3, the J gene TRBJ2-7, with TRBD2 as a possible D gene (5 bases). This CDR3 has 13 amino acids. V was pared by 5 bases and J by 7 bases, with 15 bases between. Germline loops: CDR1 SGHNT, CDR2 YENEEA. The chain's CDR3 is CASSLEGVWEQYF. DNA of the CDR3: TGTGCCAGCAGCCTCGAGGGAGTCTGGGAGCAGTACTTC. Looking up the rest from reference TRBV11-3 and TRBJ2-7 gives the full variable domain: EAGVVQSPRYKIIEKKQPVAFWCNPISGHNTLYWYLQNLGQGPELLIRYENEEAVDDSQLPKDRFSAERLKGVDSTLKIQPAELGDSAVYLCASSLEGVWEQYFGPGTRLTVT.

This CDR3 is CASSLSGQTYGYTF. CDR3 in DNA: TGTGCCAGCAGCTTAAGCGGCCAGACCTATGGCTACACCTTC. V usage is TRBV7-3 and J usage is TRBJ1-2, with D unresolved. The CDR3 is 14 amino acids. The germline V gene encodes CDR1 SGHTA and CDR2 FQGTGA. V lost 1 base, J lost 4 bases, and 10 bases lay in between. The full variable domain, its missing parts supplied by reference TRBV7-3 and TRBJ1-2, is GAGVSQTPSNKVTEKGKYVELRCDPISGHTALYWYRQSLGQGPEFLIYFQGTGAADDSGLPNDRFFAVRPEGSVSTLKIQRTERGDSAVYLCASSLSGQTYGYTFGSGTRLTVV.

This clone was found once. The CDR3 reads CASSFSGDRLSNTEAFF. In DNA form, the CDR3 reads TGTGCCAGCAGCTTCTCAGGGGACCGACTGTCGAACACTGAAGCTTTCTTT. The chain recombines TRBV11-1 with TRBJ1-1, with D possibly matching TRBD1 (6 bases). This CDR3 is built from 17 residues. Trimming removed 3 bases from V and 1 base from J, with 18 bases in between. Per the germline V gene, CDR1 is SGHAT and CDR2 is FQDESV (reference sequence).

This clone appeared a few times. The gene calls are TRBV30 and TRBJ1-3, with no clear D. CDR3 length equals 13 residues. With 5 bases removed from V and 4 bases from J, the gap between germline ends came to 12 bases. The germline V gene has CDR1 GTSNPN and CDR2 SVGIG (reference sequence). The CDR3 loop reads CAWDTGAGNTIYF. The CDR3 nucleotides are TGTGCCTGGGACACCGGCGCCGGAAACACCATATATTTT.

The CDR3 coding sequence is TGTGCCAGCAGCTTACAAAGTGGGGCTGGGACAGATACGCAGTATTTT. Translated: CASSLQSGAGTDTQYF. The chain links TRBV7-3 to TRBJ2-3; possibly TRBD1 for D (5 bases). Germline V CDR1 and CDR2: SGHTA, FQGTGA. V was clipped by 2 bases and J by 3 bases, with 15 bases between them. This CDR3 has 16 residues.

The rearrangement uses TRBV7-8 and TRBJ1-5; 7 bases line up with TRBD1. Losses at the gene ends were 2 bases for V and 4 bases for J; bases not matched to a gene: 5. Germline CDR1 reads SGHVS; CDR2 reads FQNEAQ. CDR3 length: 15 amino acids. This CDR3 reads CASSLRDRSNQPQHF. CDR3 DNA: TGTGCCAGCAGCTTAAGGGACAGATCAAATCAGCCCCAGCATTTT.

Ten or more counts support this clone. J is TRBJ2-7 and V is TRBV4-2, with TRBD1 as a possible D gene (5 bases). V dropped 0 bases and J dropped 3 bases, with 12 bases sitting between them. CDR3 length: 15 amino acids. CDR1 is LGHNA, CDR2 YNFKEQ, per germline. The CDR3 region is CASSQDWGGFYEQYF. The CDR3, as DNA: TGTGCCAGCAGCCAAGATTGGGGCGGATTCTACGAGCAGTACTTC.

This rearrangement joins TRBV18 to TRBJ2-1; D possibly corresponds to TRBD1 (6 bases). The germline gives CDR1 KGHSH, CDR2 LQKENI. CDR3 length equals 13 residues. V lost 5 bases, J lost 8 bases, and 13 bases lay in between. CDR3 sequence (DNA): TGTGCCAGCTCATCCCAGGGGCGGCATGAGCAGTTCTTC. Residues: CASSSQGRHEQFF.

V gene TRBV18 combines with J gene TRBJ1-5; D is unclear. Trimming cost V 5 bases and J 5 bases, with 10 bases left between them. The CDR3 is 13 residues long. Germline V gene lookup returns CDR1 KGHSH and CDR2 LQKENI. CDR3 region: CASSASLDQPQHF. DNA of the CDR3: TGTGCCAGCTCAGCCTCTCTAGATCAGCCCCAGCATTTT. The full variable domain, its missing parts supplied by reference TRBV18 and TRBJ1-5, is NAGVMQNPRHLVRRRGQEARLRCSPMKGHSHVYWYRQLPEEGLKFMVYLQKENIIDESGMPKERFSAEFPKEGPSILRIQQVVRGDSAAYFCASSASLDQPQHFGDGTRLSIL.

The chain couples TRBV6-5 to TRBJ2-7; D remains ambiguous. The V end was cut by 4 bases, the J end by 2 bases, with 9 bases between. There are 13 residues in the CDR3. Germline loops: CDR1 MNHEY, CDR2 SVGAGI. The DNA for the CDR3 is TGTGCCAGCAGTTCTACGAGCGCCTACGAGCAGTACTTC. Translation gives CASSSTSAYEQYF.

This clone showed up just a few times. The chain employs TRBV19 and TRBJ2-2; 12 positions agree with TRBD2. Trimming cost V 6 bases and J 6 bases; bases outside gene matches: 8. The CDR3 contains 16 residues. Germline V lookup: CDR1 LNHDA, CDR2 SQIVND (reference sequence). The DNA for the CDR3 is TGTGCCAGTAGGCCTAGATCTAGCGGGGGGGCCGGGGAGCTGTTTTTT. Its translation is CASRPRSSGGAGELFF.

This sequence joins TRBV7-9 and TRBJ1-3, with TRBD1 as a possible D gene (5 bases). Germline CDR1 and CDR2: SEHNR and FQNEAQ (reference sequence). Trimming shortened V by 3 bases and J by 4 bases, and 10 bases separated the two germline ends. The CDR3 loop spans 14 amino acids. The CDR3 sequence is CASSFSGGGNTIYF. CDR3 sequence (DNA): TGTGCCAGCAGCTTTTCCGGGGGAGGAAACACCATATATTTT.

V is TRBV2 and J is TRBJ2-1, with TRBD2 matching 9 bases. The length of the CDR3 is 15 residues. Germline V CDR1 and CDR2: SNHLY, FYNNEI. J gave up 4 bases and V 7 bases, and 8 bases lay outside the gene matches. For the CDR3, the DNA is TGTGCCAGCAATGGGCGGGGGGGCAGGTACAATGAGCAGTTCTTC. Translated: CASNGRGGRYNEQFF.

The V and J genes are TRBV9 and TRBJ2-5, with 9 positions matching TRBD1. CDR3 length: 14 amino acids. CDR1 and CDR2 from the germline V gene are SGDLS and YYNGEE. With V trimmed by 4 bases and J by 4 bases, 5 bases remained unmatched. The CDR3 coding sequence is TGTGCCAGCAGCATGGGGGACAGGGCAGAGACCCAGTACTTC. Its protein is CASSMGDRAETQYF.